The 21 T cell receptor beta chains below all came from one sample that was sequenced in a study of regulatory T cells in long-lasting Graves disease. Specified time point: newly diagnosed GD, antithyroid drugs for less than 3 months. The authors made the TCR library using RNA they extracted from PBMCs. Assembly of TCR beta libraries relied on iRepertoire HTBI primers together with Arm-PCR of CDR3 regions. From the multiplex PCR reads, TCRdb called clonotypes with MiXCR, one entry per CDR3 protein. The sample has about 540,000 distinct CDR3 sequences, approximately 13% seen once; the top ten hold under 10%. These records were also assigned to another study, of T cells in Graves' hyperthyroidism and ophthalmopathy.

The sample was peripheral blood mononuclear cells (PBMCs), taken at new diagnosis, from a patient treated with antithyroid drugs. The receptor source for this set is a man in his thirties or forties with Graves disease.

This clonotype occurred once. CDR3 in DNA: TGCGCCAGCAGCCAATGGGGTTCCTACGAGCAGTACTTC. It specifies CASSQWGSYEQYF. The V call is TRBV4-1, the J call TRBJ2-7, with D uncertain. There are 13 residues in the CDR3. Trimming left V 2 bases short and J 1 base short, with 6 bases between. Per germline, CDR1 MGHRA and CDR2 YSYEKL.

The chain recombines TRBV30 with TRBJ2-1; 11 bases are shared with TRBD2. Trimming removed 2 bases from V and 1 base from J; junction bases left unmatched: 7. Germline V lookup: CDR1 GTSNPN, CDR2 SVGIG (reference sequence). The CDR3 contains 17 residues. The DNA of the CDR3 is TGTGCCTGGAGTCGTAGCGGGAGGGCCTGGTCCTACAATGAGCAGTTCTTC. This gives the protein CAWSRSGRAWSYNEQFF.

This clonotype was counted a few times. The chain recombines TRBV19 with TRBJ1-1, with D unclear. The V gene's germline CDR1 is LNHDA and CDR2 SQIVND (reference sequence). The CDR3 totals 15 residues. V lost 5 bases to trimming and J lost 5 bases, with 18 bases between them. CDR3 sequence reads: CASSPSGRSRTEAFF. The DNA for the CDR3 is TGTGCCAGTAGTCCCTCAGGCAGGAGTAGAACTGAAGCTTTCTTT.

Concerning this clonotype itself: The junction and the germline gene differ at one end; a read error may be behind it. The chain joins TRBV24-1 to TRBJ2-1; possibly TRBD2 for D (6 bases). The CDR3 consists of 16 residues. The germline CDR1 and CDR2 sequences are KGHDR and SFDVKD. This CDR3 reads CATGDRTGLVYNEQFF. CDR3 sequence (DNA): TGTGCCACCGGTGACCGGACGGGACTGGTATACAATGAGCAGTTCTTC.

The chain combines TRBV5-1 with TRBJ1-2, with a possible D match to TRBD1 (6 bases). Germline V gene data show CDR1 as SGHRS and CDR2 as YFSETQ. This CDR3 spans 12 amino acids. Between the trimmed V and J ends, which lost 4 bases and 10 bases, there was a span of 14 bases. CDR3 DNA: TGCGCCAGCAGCGGACAGACCTTGGACTACACCTTC. Protein product: CASSGQTLDYTF.

This clonotype was picked up many times. V usage is TRBV12-3 or TRBV12-4 and J usage is TRBJ1-6, with D unresolved. V gave up 6 bases and J gave up 6 bases, with 12 bases separating them. The CDR3 length is 14 residues. In nucleotides, the CDR3 is TGTGCCAGCAGGGGAGTCAGGCTTAATTCACCCCTCCACTTT. Translated, it gives CASRGVRLNSPLHF.

This clonotype was observed a handful of times. The rearrangement uses TRBV24-1 and TRBJ2-3; 8 positions agree with TRBD1. J lost 4 bases, V lost 4 bases, and 9 bases had no gene match. Germline loops: CDR1 KGHDR, CDR2 SFDVKD. The CDR3 extends over 16 amino acids. The CDR3 protein is CATSEFGGQGPDTQYF. CDR3 bases: TGTGCCACCAGTGAGTTCGGAGGACAGGGTCCAGATACGCAGTATTTT.

On this clonotype itself: This may arise from a read error, as a much more abundant clone is one base away. The CDR3 coding sequence is TGCAGTGCTAGAGATCGAGGTGGGGGCGGAGCCGGGGAGCTGTTTTTT. This codes for CSARDRGGGGAGELFF. The chain has TRBV20-1 and TRBJ2-2; tentative D call: TRBD1 (6 bases). Trimming removed 0 bases from V and 6 bases from J, with 17 bases in between. Germline V CDR1 and CDR2: DFQATT, SNEGSKA (reference sequence). The CDR3 loop spans 16 amino acids.

This clonotype has a count of ten or more. The chain has TRBV12-3 or TRBV12-4 and TRBJ2-3; D unresolved. V lost 5 bases and J 4 bases, leaving 7 bases between the germline ends. The CDR3 spans 12 residues. CDR3 residues: CASSPRADTQYF. The DNA for the CDR3 is TGTGCCAGCAGTCCCCGGGCAGATACGCAGTATTTT.

This clonotype was observed a handful of times. The CDR3 here is CASSPRDRGPEKLFF. Here the CDR3 DNA reads TGTGCCAGCAGCCCCAGGGACAGGGGGCCTGAAAAACTGTTTTTT. The rearrangement joins TRBV11-2 to TRBJ1-4; TRBD1 matches 12 bases. The germline gives CDR1 SGHAT, CDR2 FQNNGV. The CDR3 contains 15 residues. V lost 5 bases, J lost 7 bases, and 5 bases stayed unmatched.

The chain joins TRBV24-1 to TRBJ2-2; no definite D call. Trimming took 1 base from V and 4 from J, leaving 9 bases between them. CDR3 length equals 15 residues. In germline, CDR1 is KGHDR, CDR2 SFDVKD. The CDR3 spells CATSDLSGSTGELFF. CDR3 sequence (DNA): TGTGCCACCAGTGATTTATCCGGCAGCACCGGGGAGCTGTTTTTT.

This clonotype has a count of ten or more. V is TRBV12-5 and J is TRBJ1-1; no firm D call. This CDR3 contains 12 residues. V was clipped by 1 base and J by 5 bases, with 5 bases between them. CDR1 LGHNT and CDR2 FRNRAP come from the germline V gene. This CDR3 reads CASGLARTEAFF. The CDR3 DNA reads as TGTGCTAGTGGTTTGGCCCGAACTGAAGCTTTCTTT.

The chain links TRBV5-4 to TRBJ2-7; the match to TRBD2 covers 8 bases. The CDR3 contains 15 residues. The V gene end was trimmed by 4 bases and the J gene end by 4 bases; junction bases not matched to a gene: 10. Germline V gene sequence: CDR1 SGHNT, CDR2 YYREEE (reference sequence). The CDR3 reads CASSEGLAGAYEQYF. The CDR3 region has the DNA TGTGCCAGCAGCGAGGGCCTAGCGGGTGCATACGAGCAGTACTTC.

The chain recombines TRBV5-1 with TRBJ1-3; D not resolved. The CDR3 loop spans 16 amino acids. Germline V gene data show CDR1 as SGHRS and CDR2 as YFSETQ. V was trimmed by 4 bases and J by 0 bases, leaving 14 bases between them. This CDR3 reads CASSISGPTSGNTIYF. The CDR3 coding sequence is TGCGCCAGCAGCATAAGCGGACCCACCTCTGGAAACACCATATATTTT. Variable domain in full (rest from reference TRBV5-1 and TRBJ1-3): KAGVTQTPRYLIKTRGQQVTLSCSPISGHRSVSWYQQTPGQGLQFLFEYFSETQRNKGNFPGRFSGRQFSNSRSEMNVSTLELGDSALYLCASSISGPTSGNTIYFGEGSWLTVV.

V gene TRBV6-2 or TRBV6-3 combines with J gene TRBJ1-4; D gene unclear. Germline loops: CDR1 MNHEY, CDR2 SVGEGT. The CDR3 has 11 residues. The V end lost 10 bases, the J end lost 3 bases, and 6 bases lay between the germline ends. The CDR3 region is CATRANEKLFF. CDR3 nucleotide sequence: TGTGCCACCCGGGCTAATGAAAAACTGTTTTTT.

A remark on this clonotype: A much larger clone lies one base from this, so it may be a read error. J is TRBJ1-2 and V is TRBV20-1; 8 bases agree with TRBD1. V shed 6 bases, J shed 8 bases, and the junction held 14 bases outside the gene matches. This CDR3 is built from 14 residues. Per germline, CDR1 DFQATT and CDR2 SNEGSKA (reference sequence). CDR3 DNA: TGCAGTGCCGAGTTCAGGGGGCGCGATGGAGGCTACACCTTC. This sequence encodes CSAEFRGRDGGYTF.

Worth noting for this clonotype: A read error may account for a junction end that differs from germline. DNA for the CDR3: TGTGCCAGCAGTTTAGGAGGCCAAGAGGCCCAGTACTTC. Residues: CASSLGGQEAQYF. The chain recombines TRBV28 with TRBJ2-1, with D maybe TRBD2 (5 bases). The last part of the DNA fits TRBJ2-5 better; the J call may be wrong. The CDR3 extends over 13 amino acids. CDR1 is MDHEN and CDR2 is SYDVKM in the germline V gene.

This clonotype occurred a few times. The rearrangement links TRBV18 to TRBJ1-1; D is uncertain. Germline V CDR1 and CDR2: KGHSH, LQKENI. V shed 2 bases and J shed 3 bases, with 10 bases lying between them. The CDR3 length is 14 residues. Here the CDR3 reads CASSPGVADTEAFF. The CDR3 DNA follows: TGTGCCAGCTCACCAGGGGTAGCGGACACTGAAGCTTTCTTT.

This chain's CDR3 is CASGYSRNERSYEQYF. The CDR3 DNA follows: TGTGCCAGCGGTTACTCGAGGAATGAGAGGTCCTACGAGCAGTACTTC. The chain couples TRBV12-3 or TRBV12-4 to TRBJ2-7; D call uncertain. The CDR3 spans 16 residues. The germline V and J ends were trimmed by 8 bases and 1 base, with 21 bases remaining between them.

CDR3 amino acids: CASSFTVQETQYF. CDR3 coding DNA: TGCGCCAGCAGCTTCACAGTCCAAGAGACCCAGTACTTC. The V call is TRBV5-1, the J call TRBJ2-5; D gene unclear. The germline gives CDR1 SGHRS, CDR2 YFSETQ. There are 13 residues in the CDR3. V lost 2 bases, J lost 1 base, and 6 bases lay in between.

This clonotype occurred a few times. This sequence joins TRBV28 and TRBJ2-7; 13 bases line up with TRBD2. Losses at the gene ends were 4 bases for V and 6 bases for J; bases not matched to a gene: 15. The length of the CDR3 is 18 residues. CDR1 MDHEN and CDR2 SYDVKM come from the germline V gene. CDR3 DNA sequence: TGTGCCAGCAGTTCAGGACTAGCGGGAGAGGGGTGGGCAAGCGAGCAGTACTTC. Amino acids: CASSSGLAGEGWASEQYF.